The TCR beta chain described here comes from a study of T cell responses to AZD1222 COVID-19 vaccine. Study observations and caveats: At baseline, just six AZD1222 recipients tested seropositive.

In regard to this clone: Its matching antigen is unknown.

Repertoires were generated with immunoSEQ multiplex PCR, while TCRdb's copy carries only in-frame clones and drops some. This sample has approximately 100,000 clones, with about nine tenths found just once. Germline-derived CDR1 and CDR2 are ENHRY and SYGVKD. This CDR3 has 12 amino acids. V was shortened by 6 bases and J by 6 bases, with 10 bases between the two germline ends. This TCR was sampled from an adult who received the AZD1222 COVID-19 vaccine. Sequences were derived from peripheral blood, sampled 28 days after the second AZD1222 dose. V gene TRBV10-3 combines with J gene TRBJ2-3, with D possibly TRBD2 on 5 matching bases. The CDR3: CAIRHLADTQYF. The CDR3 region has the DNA TGTGCCATCAGGCACTTAGCGGATACGCAGTATTTT.